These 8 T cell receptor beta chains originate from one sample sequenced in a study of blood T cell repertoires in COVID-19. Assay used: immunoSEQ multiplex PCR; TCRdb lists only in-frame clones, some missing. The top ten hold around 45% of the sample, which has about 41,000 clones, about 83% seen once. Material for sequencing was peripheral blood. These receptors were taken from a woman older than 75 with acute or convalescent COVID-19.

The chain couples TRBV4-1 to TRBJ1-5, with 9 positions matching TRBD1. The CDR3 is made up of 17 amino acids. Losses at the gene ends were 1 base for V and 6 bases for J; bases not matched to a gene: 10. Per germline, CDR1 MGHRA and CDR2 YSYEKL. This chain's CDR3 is CASSQVPTGGAGQPQHF. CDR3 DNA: TGCGCCAGCAGCCAAGTCCCTACAGGGGGCGCGGGTCAGCCCCAGCATTTT.

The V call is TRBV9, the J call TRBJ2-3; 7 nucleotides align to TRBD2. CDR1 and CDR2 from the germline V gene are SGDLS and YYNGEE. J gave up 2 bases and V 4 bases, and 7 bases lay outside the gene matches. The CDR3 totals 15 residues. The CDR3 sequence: CASSTWDYYTDTQYF. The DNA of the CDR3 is TGTGCCAGCAGCACGTGGGACTATTACACAGATACGCAGTATTTT.

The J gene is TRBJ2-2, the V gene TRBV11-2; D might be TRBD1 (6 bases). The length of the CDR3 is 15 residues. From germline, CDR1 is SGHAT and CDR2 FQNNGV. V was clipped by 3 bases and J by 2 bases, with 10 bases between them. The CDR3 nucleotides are TGTGCCAGCAGCTTTGGACAGCTTAACACCGGGGAGCTGTTTTTT. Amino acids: CASSFGQLNTGELFF. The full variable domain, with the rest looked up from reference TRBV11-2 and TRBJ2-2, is EAGVAQSPRYKIIEKRQSVAFWCNPISGHATLYWYQQILGQGPKLLIQFQNNGVVDDSQLPKDRFSAERLKGVDSTLKIQPAKLEDSAVYLCASSFGQLNTGELFFGEGSRLTVL.

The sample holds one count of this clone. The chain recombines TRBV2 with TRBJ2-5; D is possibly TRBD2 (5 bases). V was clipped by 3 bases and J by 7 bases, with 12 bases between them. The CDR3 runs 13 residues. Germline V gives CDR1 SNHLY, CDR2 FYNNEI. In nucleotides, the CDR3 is TGTGCCAGCAGTGAGGCGGAGGTCGGGACCCAGTACTTC. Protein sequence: CASSEAEVGTQYF. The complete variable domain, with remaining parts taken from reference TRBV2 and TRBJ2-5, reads EPEVTQTPSHQVTQMGQEVILRCVPISNHLYFYWYRQILGQKVEFLVSFYNNEISEKSEIFDDQFSVERPDGSNFTLKIRSTKLEDSAMYFCASSEAEVGTQYFGPGTRLLVL.

The CDR3, as DNA: TGCGCCAGCAGCTTGGGGGCCACTGAAGCTTTCTTT. Its protein is CASSLGATEAFF. The chain couples TRBV5-1 to TRBJ1-1, with no clear D. Germline V gene data show CDR1 as SGHRS and CDR2 as YFSETQ. Deletions cut 0 bases from V and 4 bases from J, with 4 bases between. The CDR3 spans 12 residues. The variable domain in full, with the rest retrieved from reference TRBV5-1 and TRBJ1-1, is KAGVTQTPRYLIKTRGQQVTLSCSPISGHRSVSWYQQTPGQGLQFLFEYFSETQRNKGNFPGRFSGRQFSNSRSEMNVSTLELGDSALYLCASSLGATEAFFGQGTRLTVV.

The CDR3: CASSSLLDSLNQPQHF. The DNA of the CDR3 is TGTGCCAGCAGCTCTCTACTGGACAGCCTTAATCAGCCCCAGCATTTT. This chain joins TRBV6-2 or TRBV6-3 and TRBJ1-5, with TRBD1 as a possible D gene (6 bases). The CDR3 runs to 16 residues. From germline, CDR1 is MNHEY and CDR2 SVGEGT. Trimming pared 6 bases from V and 4 bases from J, leaving 19 bases between.

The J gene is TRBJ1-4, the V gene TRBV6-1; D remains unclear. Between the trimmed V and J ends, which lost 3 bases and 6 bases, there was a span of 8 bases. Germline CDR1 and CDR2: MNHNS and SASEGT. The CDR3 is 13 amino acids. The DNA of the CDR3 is TGTGCCAGCAGTGACGGGAGTTATGAAAAACTGTTTTTT. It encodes CASSDGSYEKLFF.

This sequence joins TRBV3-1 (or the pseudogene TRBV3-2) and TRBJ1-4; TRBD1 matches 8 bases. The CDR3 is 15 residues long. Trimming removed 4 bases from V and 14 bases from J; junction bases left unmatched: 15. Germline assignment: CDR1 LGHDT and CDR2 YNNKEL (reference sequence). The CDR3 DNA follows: TGTGCCAGCAGCCCGATCCGGGACAGGTCCTCGAAGCTGTTTTTT. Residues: CASSPIRDRSSKLFF.